What follows are 28 T cell receptor beta chains derived from one specimen sequenced in a study of human T cells and chemical hapten exposure (dated by TCRdb to the early 2020s). The time point label, read with the paper, signifies: patch test 2, 6 weeks after DPC sensitization. Per the publication, the treatment or condition label means: therapeutic diphenylcyclopropenone sensitization with weekly scalp DPC. Library generation was performed with RACE. Sequencing was carried out with a NextSeq 500. TCRdb trimmed the raw reads at Q25, called clones with MiXCR and kept productive beta chains. Each record represents a unique CDR3 protein, reported with the most common genes and DNA among its rows. Recorded for this sample are 40,000 to 45,000 distinct CDR3 sequences; around 9% of them occurred a single time. 15% of the sample belongs to the ten largest clones. The specimen was whole blood, collected in connection with sensitization to the hapten diphenylcyclopropenone (DPC). These receptors originate from a woman in her 40s with alopecia areata. Some clones in this sample may be carry-over from other donors' samples.

This clonotype was recorded many times. The chain recombines TRBV4-3 with TRBJ2-1; TRBD2 matches at 7 bases. The junction had 6 bases not matched to a gene; V was cut back by 1 base and J by 9 bases. Germline V gene data show CDR1 as LGHNA and CDR2 as YSLEER. The CDR3 contains 14 residues. The CDR3 reads CASSQAESGGEQFF. The CDR3 DNA is TGCGCCAGCAGCCAAGCCGAGTCGGGAGGTGAGCAGTTCTTC.

There are many counts of this clonotype. The rearrangement joins TRBV29-1 to TRBJ2-1; D call uncertain. The germline CDR1 and CDR2 sequences are SQVTM and ANQGSEA. This CDR3 spans 12 amino acids. Trimming took 2 bases from V and 15 from J, leaving 17 bases between them. The CDR3 DNA follows: TGCAGCGTTGAATCTAGTACCGGAACTGTGTTCTTC. This encodes CSVESSTGTVFF.

This clonotype appeared many times. The chain couples TRBV6-1 to TRBJ2-7; D may correspond to TRBD1 or TRBD2 (5 bases each). The V end was cut by 8 bases, the J end by 3 bases, with 5 bases between. CDR3 length equals 10 residues. Looked up from germline, CDR1 is MNHNS and CDR2 is SASEGT. DNA of the CDR3: TGTGCCAGCGGGGGCTACGAGCAGTACTTC. This gives the protein CASGGYEQYF.

This clonotype was seen ten or more times. The rearrangement links TRBV7-9 to TRBJ1-6; D unclear. Germline V CDR1 and CDR2: SEHNR, FQNEAQ (reference sequence). The CDR3 consists of 14 residues. V was pared by 3 bases and J by 10 bases, with 13 bases between. CDR3 sequence: CASSLTGENSPLHF. CDR3 nucleotide sequence: TGTGCCAGCAGCTTGACTGGGGAGAACTCACCCCTCCACTTT.

By its share, this clonotype is medium-sized. V is TRBV4-1 and J is TRBJ1-5, with 8 bases aligning to TRBD1. Germline V gene lookup returns CDR1 MGHRA and CDR2 YSYEKL. The CDR3 totals 15 residues. Trimming took 4 bases from V and 2 from J; bases not matched to a gene: 4. The CDR3 is CASSPTGGGNQPQHF. The CDR3 coding sequence is TGCGCCAGCAGCCCAACAGGGGGAGGCAATCAGCCCCAGCATTTT.

The table lists this clonotype with many counts. This rearrangement joins TRBV12-3 or TRBV12-4 to TRBJ2-3; tentatively, D is TRBD2 (7 bases). The germline V and J ends were trimmed by 7 bases and 5 bases, with 16 bases remaining between them. CDR3 length equals 14 residues. In DNA form, the CDR3 reads TGTGCCAGCACCCTAGGGGGGGGACTAGATACGCAGTATTTT. Translation: CASTLGGGLDTQYF.

The rearrangement joins TRBV29-1 to TRBJ1-2; weak D call: TRBD1 (5 bases). The germline V and J ends were trimmed by 4 bases and 3 bases, with 6 bases remaining between them. The CDR3 has 11 amino acids. Germline CDR1 SQVTM, CDR2 ANQGSEA. The CDR3 here is CSVAQDYGYTF. The CDR3 DNA reads as TGCAGCGTTGCACAGGACTATGGCTACACCTTC.

This clonotype was seen at least ten times. The chain joins TRBV2 to TRBJ1-6; 7 bases agree with TRBD1. CDR1 is SNHLY, CDR2 FYNNEI, per germline. The CDR3 has 18 residues. V shed 6 bases and J 1 base; nucleotides not matched to a gene: 12. In DNA, the CDR3 is TGTGCCAGCAGATCTGACAGGGTAGGGGCATCCTATAATTCACCCCTCCACTTT. Its protein product is CASRSDRVGASYNSPLHF.

In this sample, this clonotype turned up a few times. V is TRBV20-1 and J is TRBJ2-1; 12 nucleotides match TRBD2. The CDR3 has 13 amino acids. V was clipped by 7 bases and J by 10 bases; unmatched bases: 8. CDR1 DFQATT and CDR2 SNEGSKA come from the germline V gene (reference sequence). This CDR3 is CSGASGGAREQFF. CDR3 sequence (DNA): TGCAGTGGGGCTAGCGGGGGGGCACGCGAGCAGTTCTTC.

There are many counts of this clonotype. The CDR3 here is CASSKAPALSYEQYF. The CDR3 DNA reads as TGTGCCAGCAGCAAAGCTCCTGCCCTCTCCTACGAGCAGTACTTC. The genes are TRBV21-1 and TRBJ2-7; no DNA check was done on the table's D call, TRBD2. TRBV21-1 is a pseudogene. This CDR3 is built from 15 residues.

The V gene is TRBV7-9, the J gene TRBJ2-1; TRBD1 matches 7 bases. V gave up 1 base and J gave up 9 bases; unmatched junction bases: 6. Germline lookup yields CDR1 SEHNR and CDR2 FQNEAQ (reference sequence). The CDR3 runs to 14 residues. The CDR3 coding sequence is TGTGCCAGCAGCTTAGAGGGGGCCCTTAGTGAGCAGTTCTTC. Translation gives CASSLEGALSEQFF.

There are many counts of this clonotype. This chain uses TRBV2 with TRBJ1-1; 7 nucleotides agree with TRBD1. V was pared by 0 bases and J by 6 bases, with 7 bases of the junction left unmatched. The CDR3 covers 15 residues. Germline CDR1 is SNHLY and CDR2 is FYNNEI. CDR3 nucleotides: TGTGCCAGCAGTGAAGCGGACAGGTCACCGGCTGAAGCTTTCTTT. Amino acids: CASSEADRSPAEAFF.

This clonotype has at least ten counts. The rearrangement joins TRBV7-2 to TRBJ2-1; D remains unclear. The V gene's germline CDR1 is SGHTA and CDR2 FQGNSA. Trimming shortened V by 5 bases and J by 4 bases, and 15 bases separated the two germline ends. This CDR3 region has 15 residues. The CDR3 spells CASSRLRSGYNEQFF. The CDR3 DNA reads as TGTGCCAGCAGCCGATTAAGGTCCGGATACAATGAGCAGTTCTTC.

The chain is built from TRBV6-5 and TRBJ1-2, with a possible D match to TRBD1 (5 bases). The CDR3 runs 15 residues. Per germline, CDR1 MNHEY and CDR2 SVGAGI. Trimming shortened V by 4 bases and J by 6 bases, and 18 bases separated the two germline ends. CDR3: CASSSWGVLDNGYTF. Written as DNA, the CDR3 is TGTGCCAGCAGTTCTTGGGGGGTCTTGGATAATGGCTACACCTTC.

The sample holds many counts of this clonotype. This chain joins TRBV7-2 and TRBJ2-7; D is perhaps TRBD1 (5 bases). Trimming shortened V by 2 bases and J by 2 bases, and 10 bases separated the two germline ends. The CDR3 loop spans 14 amino acids. Germline V lookup: CDR1 SGHTA, CDR2 FQGNSA. CDR3 bases: TGTGCCAGCAGCTTAAGGGGTGCAACCTACGAGCAGTACTTC. Its protein product is CASSLRGATYEQYF.

This clonotype was counted at least ten times. The rearrangement uses TRBV5-4 and TRBJ1-2; D uncertain. Trimming took 2 bases from V and 3 from J, leaving 23 bases between them. The CDR3 length is 18 residues. CDR1 is SGHNT and CDR2 is YYREEE in the germline V gene (reference sequence). This chain's CDR3 is CASSFRGILAGRHYGYTF. For the CDR3, the DNA is TGTGCCAGCAGCTTTCGAGGGATATTGGCAGGACGACACTATGGCTACACCTTC.

This clonotype came up a few times. The chain couples TRBV6-1 to TRBJ2-1, with 14 bases that match TRBD2. The CDR3 spans 15 residues. The junction had 11 bases not matched to a gene; V was cut back by 10 bases and J by 9 bases. Germline CDR1 reads MNHNS; CDR2 reads SASEGT. The CDR3 bases are TGTGCCACCGAGCGACTAGCGGGGGGGCGGGGTGAGCAGTTCTTC. Translating gives CATERLAGGRGEQFF.

This clonotype came up many times. The CDR3 DNA follows: TGTGCCAGCAGTCGTGGACTAGCAGAGACCCAGTACTTC. Amino acid sequence: CASSRGLAETQYF. The rearrangement links TRBV3-1 to TRBJ2-5; 8 bases are shared with TRBD2. Germline V lookup: CDR1 LGHDT, CDR2 YNNKEL (reference sequence). Germline trimming cut 6 bases from V and 4 bases from J; bases unmatched to any gene: 4. The CDR3 is made up of 13 amino acids.

This clonotype occurred many times. The chain carries TRBV28 and TRBJ1-4, with D possibly matching TRBD1 (6 bases). This CDR3 has 13 residues. V gave up 5 bases and J gave up 7 bases, with 11 bases separating them. The germline CDR1 and CDR2 sequences are MDHEN and SYDVKM. In DNA form, the CDR3 reads TGTGCCAGCAGTATGAGGGGGTTTGAAAAACTGTTTTTT. Its protein is CASSMRGFEKLFF.

This clonotype was seen repeatedly, ten times or more. The chain has TRBV7-9 and TRBJ1-1; TRBD1 might be the D (6 bases). Germline CDR1 is SEHNR and CDR2 is FQNEAQ (reference sequence). Trimming shortened V by 3 bases and J by 3 bases, and 11 bases separated the two germline ends. The CDR3 covers 14 residues. This CDR3 reads CASSFRQDDTEAFF. DNA for the CDR3: TGTGCCAGCAGCTTTAGACAGGATGACACTGAAGCTTTCTTT. Drawing the rest from reference TRBV7-9 and TRBJ1-1, the complete variable domain is DTGVSQNPRHKITKRGQNVTFRCDPISEHNRLYWYRQTLGQGPEFLTYFQNEAQLEKSRLLSDRFSAERPKGSFSTLEIQRTEQGDSAMYLCASSFRQDDTEAFFGQGTRLTVV.

In its sample, this clonotype was seen many times. This chain connects TRBV29-1 to TRBJ2-7; tentatively, D is TRBD2 (6 bases). Germline lookup yields CDR1 SQVTM and CDR2 ANQGSEA. This CDR3 has 12 residues. V was clipped by 6 bases and J by 2 bases, with 11 bases between them. CDR3 DNA sequence: TGCAGCGTCCGACGCGGGGCCTACGAGCAGTACTTC. Translation: CSVRRGAYEQYF.

This clonotype was seen repeatedly, ten times or more. The genes are TRBV4-1 and TRBJ1-1, with 12 bases that match TRBD1. The CDR3 extends over 15 amino acids. Germline V lookup: CDR1 MGHRA, CDR2 YSYEKL. V gave up 1 base and J gave up 11 bases; unmatched junction bases: 8. CDR3: CASSQAGTGGADAFF. The DNA of the CDR3 is TGCGCCAGCAGCCAAGCAGGGACAGGGGGCGCGGACGCTTTCTTT.

Ten or more counts support this clonotype. The J gene is TRBJ2-2, the V gene TRBV2; D is possibly TRBD2 (6 bases). This CDR3 region has 16 residues. The V gene lost 3 bases and the J gene lost 2 bases, with 13 bases spanning the gap. The germline gives CDR1 SNHLY, CDR2 FYNNEI. CDR3 in amino acids: CASSEGGSGNTGELFF. CDR3 DNA sequence: TGTGCCAGCAGTGAGGGCGGTAGCGGAAACACCGGGGAGCTGTTTTTT.

At least ten counts were recorded for this clonotype. The chain links TRBV7-2 to TRBJ2-3; D is tentatively TRBD1 or TRBD2 (5 bases each). Looked up from germline, CDR1 is SGHTA and CDR2 is FQGNSA. This CDR3 is 15 amino acids long. V was pared by 3 bases and J by 0 bases, with 10 bases between. CDR3 in amino acids: CASSLWGTSTDTQYF. The CDR3 DNA follows: TGTGCCAGCAGCTTGTGGGGGACCAGCACAGATACGCAGTATTTT.

Many counts were recorded for this clonotype. This sequence joins TRBV11-1 and TRBJ1-1; 9 bases map to TRBD1. The CDR3 is made up of 15 amino acids. Losses at the gene ends were 3 bases for V and 4 bases for J; bases not matched to a gene: 6. From germline, CDR1 is SGHAT and CDR2 FQDESV (reference sequence). CDR3 residues: CASSLGQTGGTEAFF. The CDR3 nucleotides read TGTGCCAGCAGCTTGGGGCAGACAGGGGGCACTGAAGCTTTCTTT.

This clonotype has just a few counts. This sequence joins TRBV9 and TRBJ1-5; TRBD1 aligns across 11 bases. V dropped 2 bases and J dropped 0; count of bases not matched to a gene: 1. This CDR3 spans 16 amino acids. The germline V gene has CDR1 SGDLS and CDR2 YYNGEE. In nucleotides, the CDR3 is TGTGCCAGCAGCGTGGACAGGGGGCATAGCAATCAGCCCCAGCATTTT. It specifies CASSVDRGHSNQPQHF.

This clonotype was recorded many times. The V call is TRBV12-3 or TRBV12-4, the J call TRBJ2-7; D not certain. CDR3 size: 12 residues. V lost 5 bases to trimming and J lost 4 bases, with 9 bases between them. The DNA for the CDR3 is TGTGCCAGCAGTCCCGTGGGGTACGAGCAGTACTTC. The encoded protein is CASSPVGYEQYF.

This clonotype occurred many times. The CDR3 sequence: CASRRDSSGELFF. Written as DNA, the CDR3 is TGTGCCAGCCGAAGAGACAGTTCGGGGGAGCTGTTTTTT. This chain joins TRBV6-5 and TRBJ2-2; D is possibly TRBD1 (5 bases). CDR1 MNHEY and CDR2 SVGAGI come from the germline V gene. The CDR3 runs 13 residues. With 8 bases removed from V and 8 bases from J, the gap between germline ends came to 15 bases.